The rows below give T cell receptor beta chains drawn from one sample of a study of high-grade serous ovarian cancer treatment subgroups. Some clones are missing from TCRdb's copy, which holds only in-frame ones; the method was immunoSEQ multiplex PCR. The sample lists 12,000 to 15,000 clones; 70% to 90% were seen once. Sample: tumor tissue. The receptors here all came from a human donor with high-grade serous ovarian cancer. CDR3s include the opening cysteine and the closing phenylalanine or tryptophan. The D gene is left open where the match is weak. A row's size may be missing; if present it is once, few, many or a size class.

d_call: NA
j_call: TRBJ2-1
v_call: TRBV6-6
clone_size: NA
cdr3_aa: CASSYGPYNEQFF
cdr3_nt: TGTGCCAGCAGTTACGGTCCCTACAATGAGCAGTTCTTC

d_call: NA
j_call: TRBJ2-2
v_call: TRBV5-5
clone_size: NA
cdr3_aa: CASSLRAGREVAGELFF
cdr3_nt: TGTGCCAGCAGCTTGCGGGCGGGGCGCGAGGTAGCCGGGGAGCTGTTTTTT

d_call: TRBD1
j_call: TRBJ1-2
v_call: TRBV5-8
clone_size: NA
cdr3_aa: CASSLGTGIASGYTF
cdr3_nt: TGTGCCAGCAGCTTGGGGACAGGGATAGCAAGTGGCTACACCTTC

d_call: NA
j_call: TRBJ1-1
v_call: TRBV11-2
clone_size: NA
cdr3_aa: CASSFRTDGEAFF
cdr3_nt: TGTGCCAGCAGCTTCCGGACCGACGGTGAAGCTTTCTTT

d_call: NA
j_call: TRBJ2-3
v_call: TRBV4-1
clone_size: NA
cdr3_aa: CASSQEGGFGTDTQYF
cdr3_nt: TGCGCCAGCAGCCAAGAGGGGGGCTTCGGCACAGATACGCAGTATTTT

d_call: NA
j_call: TRBJ2-3
v_call: TRBV7-2
clone_size: NA
cdr3_aa: CASSLGRVPTDTQYF
cdr3_nt: TGTGCCAGCAGCTTAGGGAGAGTGCCAACAGATACGCAGTATTTT

d_call: NA
j_call: TRBJ2-7
v_call: TRBV30
clone_size: NA
cdr3_aa: CAWTRTRDSYEQYF
cdr3_nt: TGTGCCTGGACAAGGACGCGGGACTCCTACGAGCAGTACTTC

d_call: NA
j_call: TRBJ1-5
v_call: TRBV5-1
clone_size: NA
cdr3_aa: CASSLEGANQPQHF
cdr3_nt: TGCGCCAGCAGCTTGGAGGGAGCCAATCAGCCCCAGCATTTT

d_call: TRBD2
j_call: TRBJ2-1
v_call: TRBV5-1
clone_size: NA
cdr3_aa: CASSPGLAGGGLNEQFF
cdr3_nt: TGCGCCAGCAGCCCCGGACTAGCGGGGGGAGGGTTGAATGAGCAGTTCTTC

d_call: NA
j_call: TRBJ1-1
v_call: TRBV7-3
clone_size: once
cdr3_aa: CASSLFGGANREPFTF
cdr3_nt: TGTGCCAGCAGCTTATTCGGGGGGGCAAATCGAGAACCGTTTACGTTT

d_call: NA
j_call: TRBJ2-7
v_call: TRBV28
clone_size: few
cdr3_aa: CASRPRGGVYEQYF
cdr3_nt: TGTGCCAGCAGGCCCCGGGGTGGCGTCTACGAGCAGTACTTC

d_call: NA
j_call: TRBJ2-1
v_call: TRBV6-1
clone_size: NA
cdr3_aa: CASKRDFVVNEQFF
cdr3_nt: TGTGCCAGCAAAAGGGACTTCGTGGTAAATGAGCAGTTCTTC

d_call: TRBD1
j_call: TRBJ2-1
v_call: TRBV4-3
clone_size: NA
cdr3_aa: CASSPDRVAYNEQFF
cdr3_nt: TGCGCCAGCAGCCCCGACAGGGTGGCCTACAATGAGCAGTTCTTC

d_call: NA
j_call: TRBJ1-3
v_call: TRBV19
clone_size: NA
cdr3_aa: CASNERRRNSGNTIYF
cdr3_nt: TGTGCCAGTAACGAACGAAGACGGAACTCTGGAAACACCATATATTTT

d_call: NA
j_call: TRBJ2-5
v_call: TRBV30
clone_size: once
cdr3_aa: CAWSGLQETQYF
cdr3_nt: TGTGCCTGGAGTGGTCTTCAAGAGACCCAGTACTTC

d_call: NA
j_call: TRBJ2-7
v_call: TRBV7-8
clone_size: NA
cdr3_aa: CASSLGRWEYEQYF
cdr3_nt: TGTGCCAGCAGCTTAGGGCGATGGGAGTACGAGCAGTACTTC

d_call: NA
j_call: TRBJ2-5
v_call: TRBV11-1
clone_size: NA
cdr3_aa: CASSRPMGETQYF
cdr3_nt: TGTGCCAGCAGCCGTCCGATGGGCGAGACCCAGTACTTC

d_call: NA
j_call: TRBJ1-1
v_call: TRBV5-4
clone_size: NA
cdr3_aa: CASSLEAGYTEAFF
cdr3_nt: TGTGCCAGCAGCTTGGAGGCGGGTTACACTGAAGCTTTCTTT

d_call: TRBD1
j_call: TRBJ2-2
v_call: TRBV9
clone_size: few
cdr3_aa: CASSEGGQGKVFF
cdr3_nt: TGTGCCAGCAGCGAGGGCGGACAGGGGAAGGTGTTTTTT

d_call: NA
j_call: TRBJ1-6
v_call: TRBV5-1
clone_size: NA
cdr3_aa: CASSSDSSSYNSPLHF
cdr3_nt: TGCGCCAGCAGCTCGGACTCGAGCTCCTATAATTCACCCCTCCACTTT

d_call: TRBD1
j_call: TRBJ1-4
v_call: TRBV5-6
clone_size: NA
cdr3_aa: CASSLASGQGEKLFF
cdr3_nt: TGTGCCAGCAGCTTGGCGTCGGGACAGGGGGAAAAACTGTTTTTT

d_call: NA
j_call: TRBJ2-5
v_call: TRBV19
clone_size: NA
cdr3_aa: CASSGGAVLETQYF
cdr3_nt: TGTGCCAGTTCGGGGGGCGCGGTCCTGGAGACCCAGTACTTC

d_call: NA
j_call: TRBJ2-7
v_call: TRBV4-3
clone_size: NA
cdr3_aa: CASSQELRDEQYF
cdr3_nt: TGCGCCAGCAGCCAAGAGCTGCGGGACGAGCAGTACTTC

d_call: NA
j_call: TRBJ1-4
v_call: TRBV19
clone_size: NA
cdr3_aa: CASSIYRGEEKLFF
cdr3_nt: TGTGCCAGTAGTATATATCGGGGGGAAGAAAAACTGTTTTTT

d_call: NA
j_call: TRBJ1-1
v_call: TRBV28
clone_size: NA
cdr3_aa: CASSPWANTEAFF
cdr3_nt: TGTGCCAGCAGCCCATGGGCGAACACTGAAGCTTTCTTT

d_call: NA
j_call: TRBJ1-2
v_call: TRBV30
clone_size: NA
cdr3_aa: CACSQGSPYGYTF
cdr3_nt: TGTGCCTGCTCTCAGGGCAGCCCCTATGGCTACACCTTC

d_call: TRBD2
j_call: TRBJ2-7
v_call: TRBV5-6
clone_size: NA
cdr3_aa: CASSLTGTSLVYEQYF
cdr3_nt: TGTGCCAGCAGCTTGACCGGGACTAGTTTGGTCTACGAGCAGTACTTC

d_call: TRBD2
j_call: TRBJ2-1
v_call: TRBV11-3
clone_size: NA
cdr3_aa: CASSSGGGSVYNEQFF
cdr3_nt: TGTGCCAGCAGCTCCGGGGGGGGATCAGTCTACAATGAGCAGTTCTTC

d_call: NA
j_call: TRBJ2-5
v_call: TRBV7-9
clone_size: NA
cdr3_aa: CASSFGRHTTRETQYF
cdr3_nt: TGTGCCAGCAGCTTTGGTCGACATACCACCCGTGAGACCCAGTACTTC

d_call: TRBD1
j_call: TRBJ1-2
v_call: TRBV9
clone_size: NA
cdr3_aa: CASSVGEGQNGYTF
cdr3_nt: TGTGCCAGCAGCGTAGGGGAGGGACAGAATGGCTACACCTTC

d_call: NA
j_call: TRBJ1-1
v_call: TRBV2
clone_size: once
cdr3_aa: CASSEAWGRTEAFF
cdr3_nt: TGTGCCAGCAGTGAAGCTTGGGGCCGTACTGAAGCTTTCTTT

d_call: TRBD1
j_call: TRBJ2-4
v_call: TRBV25-1
clone_size: NA
cdr3_aa: CASSDRTGVGNIQYF
cdr3_nt: TGTGCCAGCAGTGACAGAACAGGGGTCGGAAACATTCAGTACTTC